The clone carrying this T cell receptor beta chain has more than one count but fewer than ten. Antigen unknown. The data originate from a study of OX40 agonist ivuxolimab in advanced cancers. The wider study: The study gave patients intravenous ivuxolimab at 0.01 to 10 mg/kg every 2 weeks.

This table comes from immunoSEQ multiplex PCR, and its TCRdb copy is limited to in-frame clones, with some not included. The sample shows 60,000 to 80,000 clones, 60% to 85% of them seen only once. Study observations and caveats: Nonresponders included some who also had low normalized T-cell clonal expansion. Clonal expansion from baseline to week 6 occurred in both CD4+ and CD8+ T cells.

V was trimmed by 1 base and J by 6 bases, leaving 9 bases between them. Germline CDR1 is MNHEY and CDR2 is SMNVEV (reference sequence). This CDR3 contains 13 residues. V usage is TRBV27 and J usage is TRBJ1-1; unclear D gene. Sequencing used CD4+ or CD8+ T cells sorted from blood, obtained in a trial of the OX40 agonist ivuxolimab. This receptor was taken from an adult with an advanced solid tumor such as melanoma, head and neck, liver or kidney cancer. CDR3 protein: CASSLFAYSEAFF. The DNA for the CDR3 is TGTGCCAGCAGTTTATTCGCCTACTCTGAAGCTTTCTTT.